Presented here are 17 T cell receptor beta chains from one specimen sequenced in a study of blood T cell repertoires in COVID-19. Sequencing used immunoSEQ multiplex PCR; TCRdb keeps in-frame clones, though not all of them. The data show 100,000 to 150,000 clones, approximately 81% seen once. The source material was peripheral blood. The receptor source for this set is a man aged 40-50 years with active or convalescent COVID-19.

The CDR3 DNA follows: TGTGCCAGCAGCGTTGGCCCCGGGGATGAGCAGTTCTTC. Amino acid sequence: CASSVGPGDEQFF. This chain uses TRBV9 with TRBJ2-1, with TRBD2 as a possible D gene (5 bases). V was trimmed by 2 bases and J by 8 bases, leaving 11 bases between them. CDR1 is SGDLS, CDR2 YYNGEE, per germline. The CDR3 is 13 residues long.

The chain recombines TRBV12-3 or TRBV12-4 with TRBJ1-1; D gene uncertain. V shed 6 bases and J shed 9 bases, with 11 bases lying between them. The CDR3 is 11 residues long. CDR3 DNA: TGTGCCAGCAGCTTGACGCGGAAAGCTTTCTTT. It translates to CASSLTRKAFF.

The CDR3 nucleotides are TGTGCCATCAGCGACTATAGGACAGGGGGCACTGAAGCTTTCTTT. Translated: CAISDYRTGGTEAFF. The chain carries TRBV10-3 and TRBJ1-1; 10 nucleotides line up with TRBD1. CDR3 length: 15 amino acids. Germline V gives CDR1 ENHRY, CDR2 SYGVKD. V lost 6 bases and J lost 4; bases outside the gene matches: 8.

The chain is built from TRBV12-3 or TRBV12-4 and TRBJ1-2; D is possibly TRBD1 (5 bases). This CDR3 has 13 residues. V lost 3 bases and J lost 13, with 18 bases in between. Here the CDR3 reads CASSFRETGASTF. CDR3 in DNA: TGTGCCAGCAGTTTCCGAGAAACAGGAGCCAGCACCTTC.

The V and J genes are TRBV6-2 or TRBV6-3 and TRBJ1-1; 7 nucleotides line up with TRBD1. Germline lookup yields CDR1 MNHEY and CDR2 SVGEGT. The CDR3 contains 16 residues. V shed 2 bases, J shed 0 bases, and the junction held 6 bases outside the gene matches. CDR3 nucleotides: TGTGCCAGCAGTTACGGTCAGGGGGTAATGAACACTGAAGCTTTCTTT. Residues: CASSYGQGVMNTEAFF.

CDR3 nucleotide sequence: TGTGCCACCAGTGACGCGACAGAAATAAATTCACCCCTCCACTTT. It is translated as CATSDATEINSPLHF. The J gene is TRBJ1-6, the V gene TRBV24-1, with D perhaps matching TRBD1 (5 bases). Germline V gene lookup returns CDR1 KGHDR and CDR2 SFDVKD. The CDR3 has 15 amino acids. The germline V and J ends were trimmed by 4 bases and 7 bases, with 13 bases remaining between them.

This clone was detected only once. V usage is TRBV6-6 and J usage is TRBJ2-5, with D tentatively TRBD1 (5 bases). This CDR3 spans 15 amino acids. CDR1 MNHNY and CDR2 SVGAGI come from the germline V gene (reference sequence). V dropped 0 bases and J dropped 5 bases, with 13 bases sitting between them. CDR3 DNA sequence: TGTGCCAGCAGTTACTCTGGGGCCGGCGCGGAGACCCAGTACTTC. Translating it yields CASSYSGAGAETQYF.

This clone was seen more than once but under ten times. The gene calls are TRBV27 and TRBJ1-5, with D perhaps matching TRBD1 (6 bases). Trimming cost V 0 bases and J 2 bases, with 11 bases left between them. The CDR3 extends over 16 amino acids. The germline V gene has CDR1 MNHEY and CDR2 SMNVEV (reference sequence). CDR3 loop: CASSLSIRGGNQPQHF. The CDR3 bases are TGTGCCAGCAGTTTATCGATCAGGGGTGGCAATCAGCCCCAGCATTTT.

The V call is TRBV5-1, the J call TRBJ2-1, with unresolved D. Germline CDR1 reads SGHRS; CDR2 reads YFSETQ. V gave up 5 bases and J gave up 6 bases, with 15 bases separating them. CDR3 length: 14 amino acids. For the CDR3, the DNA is TGCGCCAGCAGTCCGAACTCAGGTGCCAATGAGCAGTTCTTC. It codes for CASSPNSGANEQFF.

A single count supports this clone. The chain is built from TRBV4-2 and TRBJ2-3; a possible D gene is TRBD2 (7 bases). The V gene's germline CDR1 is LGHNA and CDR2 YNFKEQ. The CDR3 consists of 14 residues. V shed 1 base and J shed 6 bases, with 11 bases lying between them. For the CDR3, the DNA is TGTGCCAGCAGCCAAGGGGGCGGGGGCGATACGCAGTATTTT. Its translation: CASSQGGGGDTQYF.

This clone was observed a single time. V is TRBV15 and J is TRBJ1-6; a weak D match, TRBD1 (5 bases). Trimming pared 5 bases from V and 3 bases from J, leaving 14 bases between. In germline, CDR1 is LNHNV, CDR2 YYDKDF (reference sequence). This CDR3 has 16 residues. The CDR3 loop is CATSGTTGNYNSPLHF. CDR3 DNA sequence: TGTGCCACCAGCGGTACAACAGGAAACTATAATTCACCCCTCCACTTT.

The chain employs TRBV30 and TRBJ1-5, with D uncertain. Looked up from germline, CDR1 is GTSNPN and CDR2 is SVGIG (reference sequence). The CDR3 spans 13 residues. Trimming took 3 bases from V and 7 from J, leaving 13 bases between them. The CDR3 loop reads CAWSPRGDQPQHF. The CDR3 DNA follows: TGTGCCTGGAGCCCTCGGGGTGACCAGCCCCAGCATTTT.

CDR3 sequence (DNA): TGTGCCAGCAGCTTAGGGGGACAGGTCTTCTACGAGCAGTACTTC. This sequence encodes CASSLGGQVFYEQYF. V gene TRBV11-3 combines with J gene TRBJ2-7, with 8 nucleotides matching TRBD1. Per the germline V gene, CDR1 is SGHNT and CDR2 is YENEEA. V shed 1 base, J shed 3 bases, and the junction held 5 bases outside the gene matches. The length of the CDR3 is 15 residues. The whole variable domain, filled in from reference TRBV11-3 and TRBJ2-7, reads EAGVVQSPRYKIIEKKQPVAFWCNPISGHNTLYWYLQNLGQGPELLIRYENEEAVDDSQLPKDRFSAERLKGVDSTLKIQPAELGDSAVYLCASSLGGQVFYEQYFGPGTRLTVT.

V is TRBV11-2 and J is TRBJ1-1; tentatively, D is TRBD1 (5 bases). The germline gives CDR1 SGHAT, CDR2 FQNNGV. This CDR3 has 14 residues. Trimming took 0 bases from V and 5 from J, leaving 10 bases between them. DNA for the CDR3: TGTGCCAGCAGCTTAGAGGGGGGAATAACTGAAGCTTTCTTT. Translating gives CASSLEGGITEAFF.

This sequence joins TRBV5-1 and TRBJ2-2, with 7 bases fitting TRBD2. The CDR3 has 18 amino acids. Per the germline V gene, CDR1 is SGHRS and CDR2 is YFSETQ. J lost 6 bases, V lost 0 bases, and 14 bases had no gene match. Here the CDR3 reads CASSLATGSAGVAGELFF. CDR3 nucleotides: TGCGCCAGCAGCTTGGCTACCGGGTCGGCGGGGGTTGCCGGGGAGCTGTTTTTT.

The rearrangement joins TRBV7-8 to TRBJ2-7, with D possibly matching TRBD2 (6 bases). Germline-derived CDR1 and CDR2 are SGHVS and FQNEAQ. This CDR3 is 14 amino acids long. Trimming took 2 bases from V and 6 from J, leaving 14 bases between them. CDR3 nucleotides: TGTGCCAGCAGCTTAAGGGACTGGGCGGGCGAGCAGTACTTC. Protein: CASSLRDWAGEQYF. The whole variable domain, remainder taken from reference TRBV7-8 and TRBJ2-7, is GAGVSQSPRYKVAKRGQDVALRCDPISGHVSLFWYQQALGQGPEFLTYFQNEAQLDKSGLPSDRFFAERPEGSVSTLKIQRTQQEDSAVYLCASSLRDWAGEQYFGPGTRLTVT.

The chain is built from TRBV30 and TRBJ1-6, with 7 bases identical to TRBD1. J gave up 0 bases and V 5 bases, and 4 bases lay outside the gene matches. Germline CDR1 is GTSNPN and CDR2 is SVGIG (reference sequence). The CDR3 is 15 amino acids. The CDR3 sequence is CAWWDSFSYNSPLHF. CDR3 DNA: TGTGCCTGGTGGGACAGCTTCTCCTATAATTCACCCCTCCACTTT.